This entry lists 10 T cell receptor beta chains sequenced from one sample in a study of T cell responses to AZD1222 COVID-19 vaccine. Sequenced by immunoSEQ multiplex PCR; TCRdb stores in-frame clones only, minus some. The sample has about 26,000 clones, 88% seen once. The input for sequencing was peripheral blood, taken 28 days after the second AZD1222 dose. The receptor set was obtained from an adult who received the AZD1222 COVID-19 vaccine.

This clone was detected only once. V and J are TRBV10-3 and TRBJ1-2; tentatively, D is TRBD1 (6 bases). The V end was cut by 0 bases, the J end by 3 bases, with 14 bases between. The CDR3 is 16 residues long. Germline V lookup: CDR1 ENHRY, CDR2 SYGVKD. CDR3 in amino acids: CAISESKGGRDYGYTF. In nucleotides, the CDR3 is TGTGCCATCAGTGAGTCCAAGGGGGGCAGGGACTATGGCTACACCTTC.

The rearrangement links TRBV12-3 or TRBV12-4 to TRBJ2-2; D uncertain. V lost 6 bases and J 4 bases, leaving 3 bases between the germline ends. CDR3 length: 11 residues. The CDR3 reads CASRFTGELFF. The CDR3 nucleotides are TGTGCCAGCAGGTTCACCGGGGAGCTGTTTTTT.

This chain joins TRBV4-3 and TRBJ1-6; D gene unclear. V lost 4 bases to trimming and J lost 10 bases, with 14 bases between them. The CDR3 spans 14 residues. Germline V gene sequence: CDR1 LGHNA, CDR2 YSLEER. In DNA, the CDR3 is TGCGCCAGCAGCCTAGCCAATCCGTCATCACCCCTCCACTTT. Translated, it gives CASSLANPSSPLHF.

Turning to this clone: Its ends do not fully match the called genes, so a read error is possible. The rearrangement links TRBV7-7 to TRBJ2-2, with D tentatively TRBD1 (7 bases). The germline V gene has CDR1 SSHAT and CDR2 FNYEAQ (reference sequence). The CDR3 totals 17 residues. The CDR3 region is CASSPGVTGLNTGELFF. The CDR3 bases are TGTGCTAGCAGCCCGGGGGTGACAGGGCTGAACACCGGGGAGCTGTTTTTT.

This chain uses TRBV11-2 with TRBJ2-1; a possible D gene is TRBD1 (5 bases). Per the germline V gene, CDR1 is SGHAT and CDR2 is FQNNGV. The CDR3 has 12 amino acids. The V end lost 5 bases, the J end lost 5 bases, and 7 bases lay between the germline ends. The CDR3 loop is CASSKGDNEQFF. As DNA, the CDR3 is TGTGCCAGCAGCAAAGGGGACAATGAGCAGTTCTTC.

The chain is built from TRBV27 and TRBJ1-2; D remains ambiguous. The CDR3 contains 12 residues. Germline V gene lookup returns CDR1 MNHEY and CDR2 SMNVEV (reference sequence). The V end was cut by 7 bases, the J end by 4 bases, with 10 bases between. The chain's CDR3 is CASKGDGYGYTF. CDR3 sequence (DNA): TGTGCCAGCAAAGGCGACGGCTATGGCTACACCTTC.

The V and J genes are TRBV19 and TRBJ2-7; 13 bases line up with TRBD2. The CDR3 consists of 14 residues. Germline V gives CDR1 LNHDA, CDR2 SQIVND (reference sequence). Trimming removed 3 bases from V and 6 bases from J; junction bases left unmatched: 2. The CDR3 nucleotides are TGTGCCAGTAGTATGGGACTAGCGGGGCGCGAGCAGTACTTC. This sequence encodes CASSMGLAGREQYF.

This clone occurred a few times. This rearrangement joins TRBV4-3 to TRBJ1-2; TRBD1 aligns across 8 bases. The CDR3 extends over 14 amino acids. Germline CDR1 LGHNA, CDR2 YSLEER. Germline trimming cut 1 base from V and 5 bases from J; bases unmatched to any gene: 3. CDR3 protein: CASSQGQGAYGYTF. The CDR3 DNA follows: TGCGCCAGCAGCCAAGGGCAGGGGGCTTATGGCTACACCTTC.

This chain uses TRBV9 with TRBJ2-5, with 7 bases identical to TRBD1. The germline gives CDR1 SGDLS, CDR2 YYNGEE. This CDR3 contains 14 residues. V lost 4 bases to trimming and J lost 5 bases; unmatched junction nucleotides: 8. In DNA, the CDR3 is TGTGCCAGCAGCACCACAGGGGTGCGGGAGACCCAGTACTTC. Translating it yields CASSTTGVRETQYF.

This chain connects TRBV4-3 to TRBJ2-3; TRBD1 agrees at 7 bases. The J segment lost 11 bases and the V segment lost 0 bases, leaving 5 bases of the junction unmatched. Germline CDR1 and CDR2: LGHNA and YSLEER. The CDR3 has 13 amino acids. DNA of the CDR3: TGCGCCAGCAGCCAAGATGGGACAGTGGGGCAGTATTTT. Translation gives CASSQDGTVGQYF.